Below are 21 T cell receptor beta chains sequenced from a single sample in a study of blood T cell repertoires in COVID-19. Here immunoSEQ multiplex PCR was the method, and the copy in TCRdb shows in-frame clones only, minus some. The profile shows 120,000 or so clones, approximately 90% of them singletons. The specimen was peripheral blood. These receptors all stem from a man aged 40-49 years with acute or convalescent COVID-19.

This clone has only one observation. The rearrangement joins TRBV19 to TRBJ1-2; D ambiguous. The CDR3 has 15 amino acids. Germline loops: CDR1 LNHDA, CDR2 SQIVND (reference sequence). Trimming removed 3 bases at V and 0 bases at J, with 11 bases between. The chain's CDR3 is CASSISGISNYGYTF. CDR3 nucleotide sequence: TGTGCCAGTAGTATTTCCGGGATTTCTAACTATGGCTACACCTTC.

A few counts support this clone. V gene TRBV5-4 combines with J gene TRBJ2-1; 9 bases align to TRBD2. V lost 4 bases to trimming and J lost 10 bases; unmatched junction nucleotides: 6. The CDR3 covers 13 residues. Germline V gene data show CDR1 as SGHNT and CDR2 as YYREEE (reference sequence). CDR3 nucleotide sequence: TGTGCCAGCAGCGAGGGACTAGCTAGGGAGCAGTTCTTC. As protein: CASSEGLAREQFF.

The rearrangement links TRBV27 to TRBJ2-7; possible D gene TRBD1, 7 bases. CDR1 and CDR2 (germline): MNHEY, SMNVEV (reference sequence). CDR3 length: 15 amino acids. V was trimmed by 5 bases and J by 6 bases, leaving 20 bases between them. CDR3 sequence reads: CASSPGVDRFLEQYF. The CDR3 nucleotides are TGTGCCAGCAGTCCGGGGGTGGACAGGTTCCTCGAGCAGTACTTC.

The V and J genes are TRBV30 and TRBJ2-7; TRBD2 aligns across 16 bases. Germline V gene lookup returns CDR1 GTSNPN and CDR2 SVGIG (reference sequence). Trimming took 3 bases from V and 4 from J; bases not matched to a gene: 3. CDR3 length equals 15 residues. The CDR3 loop is CAWSEGLAGGYEQYF. The CDR3 nucleotides read TGTGCCTGGAGCGAGGGACTAGCGGGAGGGTACGAGCAGTACTTC.

This chain joins TRBV24-1 and TRBJ2-1; no clear D. Germline CDR1 and CDR2: KGHDR and SFDVKD. Trimming took 3 bases from V and 10 from J, leaving 3 bases between them. The CDR3 contains 10 residues. The CDR3 loop is CATSDREQFF. The CDR3, as DNA: TGTGCCACCAGTGATCGGGAGCAGTTCTTC.

The genes are TRBV5-4 and TRBJ2-2; tentative D call: TRBD1 (5 bases). The CDR3 totals 16 residues. Germline-derived CDR1 and CDR2 are SGHNT and YYREEE (reference sequence). Trimming stripped 2 bases from V and 5 bases from J, with 16 bases between. CDR3 region: CASSLTLGQGTGELFF. CDR3 nucleotides: TGTGCCAGCAGCTTAACACTTGGGCAGGGAACCGGGGAGCTGTTTTTT.

The chain employs TRBV27 and TRBJ2-3, with TRBD2 identical over 15 bases. Germline CDR1 and CDR2: MNHEY and SMNVEV (reference sequence). The CDR3 totals 20 residues. V shed 6 bases, J shed 1 base, and the junction held 14 bases outside the gene matches. Here the CDR3 reads CASRPKPGTSGRRGTDTQYF. CDR3 in DNA: TGTGCCAGCAGGCCAAAACCCGGGACTAGCGGGAGGAGGGGCACAGATACGCAGTATTTT.

The chain combines TRBV10-3 with TRBJ1-2; 10 bases fit TRBD1. This CDR3 contains 13 residues. The germline V gene has CDR1 ENHRY and CDR2 SYGVKD. The V gene end was trimmed by 6 bases and the J gene end by 3 bases; junction bases not matched to a gene: 1. The chain's CDR3 is CAISGQGDYGYTF. The CDR3 region has the DNA TGTGCCATCAGCGGACAGGGGGACTATGGCTACACCTTC.

This sequence joins TRBV14 and TRBJ2-1, with TRBD2 as a possible D gene (5 bases). This CDR3 has 15 residues. V was pared by 3 bases and J by 4 bases, with 13 bases between. In germline, CDR1 is SGHDN, CDR2 FVKESK. The CDR3 protein is CASSHPASQYNEQFF. CDR3 nucleotides: TGTGCCAGCAGCCATCCTGCTAGCCAATACAATGAGCAGTTCTTC.

This rearrangement joins TRBV14 to TRBJ2-3, with 10 bases matching TRBD2. The V gene's germline CDR1 is SGHDN and CDR2 FVKESK. There are 14 residues in the CDR3. The V and J ends lost 2 bases and 13 bases, in that order; junction bases with no gene match: 9. CDR3 sequence reads: CASSQLPSGGPKYF. The CDR3 DNA sequence: TGTGCCAGCAGCCAACTTCCTAGCGGGGGCCCCAAGTATTTT. Looking up the rest from reference TRBV14 and TRBJ2-3 gives the full variable domain: EAGVTQFPSHSVIEKGQTVTLRCDPISGHDNLYWYRRVMGKEIKFLLHFVKESKQDESGMPNNRFLAERTGGTYSTLKVQPAELEDSGVYFCASSQLPSGGPKYFGPGTRLTVL.

The chain uses TRBV19 and TRBJ2-7, with D unclear. V lost 1 base, J lost 3 bases, and 7 bases lay in between. This CDR3 region has 13 residues. Germline CDR1 LNHDA, CDR2 SQIVND (reference sequence). The CDR3 sequence is CASSIARDYEQYF. In nucleotides, the CDR3 is TGTGCCAGTAGTATAGCGCGAGACTACGAGCAGTACTTC.

The genes are TRBV4-1 and TRBJ1-1; the D is unclear. Germline V gene sequence: CDR1 MGHRA, CDR2 YSYEKL. Trimming took 0 bases from V and 3 from J, leaving 11 bases between them. The CDR3 is 15 residues long. CDR3 in amino acids: CASSQERRKYTEAFF. The CDR3 nucleotides are TGCGCCAGCAGCCAAGAGCGGCGGAAATACACTGAAGCTTTCTTT.

V is TRBV19 and J is TRBJ1-5, with a weak D call TRBD1 (6 bases). The CDR3 loop spans 14 amino acids. Trimming took off 0 bases at V and 7 bases at J, with 10 bases between the two ends. Germline V gene sequence: CDR1 LNHDA, CDR2 SQIVND (reference sequence). CDR3 in amino acids: CASSIERGKQPQHF. The CDR3 nucleotides read TGTGCCAGTAGTATAGAGAGGGGGAAGCAGCCCCAGCATTTT.

The genes are TRBV12-3 or TRBV12-4 and TRBJ2-1, with a weak D call TRBD1 (5 bases). V lost 6 bases, J lost 3 bases, and 9 bases lay in between. The CDR3 has 13 amino acids. The CDR3 protein is CASSSTVYNEQFF. In DNA form, the CDR3 reads TGTGCCAGCAGCTCGACAGTCTACAATGAGCAGTTCTTC.

The V call is TRBV19, the J call TRBJ1-1; D not resolved. Germline lookup yields CDR1 LNHDA and CDR2 SQIVND (reference sequence). The V end was cut by 5 bases, the J end by 3 bases, with 10 bases between. The CDR3 contains 13 residues. The CDR3 DNA sequence: TGTGCCAGTAGTCCCCGACATTACACTGAAGCTTTCTTT. Its protein product is CASSPRHYTEAFF.

This chain links TRBV21-1 with TRBJ2-5; the table's D gene call, TRBD2, was not cross checked with the DNA. TRBV21-1 is recorded as a pseudogene. The CDR3 spans 17 residues. CDR3 loop: CASSKPWLAGPGGTQYF. CDR3 in DNA: TGTGCCAGCAGCAAACCCTGGCTAGCGGGGCCTGGGGGGACCCAGTACTTC.

The table lists this clone with a count of one. The CDR3 protein is CASKTPGGGYTF. The CDR3 region has the DNA TGTGCCAGCAAGACCCCAGGGGGCGGCTACACCTTC. The chain couples TRBV6-4 to TRBJ1-2, with TRBD1 matching 8 bases. The CDR3 spans 12 residues. J gave up 8 bases and V 7 bases, and 6 bases lay outside the gene matches. Germline V CDR1 and CDR2: MRHNA, SNTAGT.

The chain couples TRBV19 to TRBJ1-3; unclear D gene. Trimming took 5 bases from V and 0 from J, leaving 8 bases between them. Per germline, CDR1 LNHDA and CDR2 SQIVND (reference sequence). CDR3 size: 14 residues. As DNA, the CDR3 is TGTGCCAGTAGTCGCCCAGGCTCTGGAAACACCATATATTTT. This encodes CASSRPGSGNTIYF.

The chain is built from TRBV15 and TRBJ1-6; D might be TRBD1 (5 bases). CDR1 LNHNV and CDR2 YYDKDF come from the germline V gene (reference sequence). V shed 1 base and J shed 0 bases, with 10 bases lying between them. CDR3 length: 17 residues. CDR3 sequence reads: CATSRVRASSYNSPLHF. The CDR3 DNA follows: TGTGCCACCAGCAGAGTCAGGGCCAGCTCCTATAATTCACCCCTCCACTTT.

The chain couples TRBV5-4 to TRBJ1-1; D is undetermined. V was shortened by 2 bases and J by 3 bases, with 14 bases between the two germline ends. The CDR3 runs to 15 residues. The germline CDR1 and CDR2 sequences are SGHNT and YYREEE (reference sequence). CDR3 residues: CASSLPTFEDTEAFF. For the CDR3, the DNA is TGTGCCAGCAGCTTACCCACCTTTGAGGACACTGAAGCTTTCTTT.

The rearrangement joins TRBV7-2 to TRBJ1-2; D uncertain. In germline, CDR1 is SGHTA, CDR2 FQGNSA. This CDR3 region has 14 residues. Trimming stripped 1 base from V and 2 bases from J, with 8 bases between. The DNA of the CDR3 is TGTGCCAGCAGCTTAGGGCAGCGAAACTATGGCTACACCTTC. It encodes CASSLGQRNYGYTF.